The subject of this entry is one TCR beta chain. The target antigen is unknown. V lost 5 bases, J lost 3 bases, and 16 bases lay in between. This CDR3 is 15 amino acids long. Germline V CDR1 and CDR2: MNHEY, SVGAGI. The sample comes from a study of early T cells in non-severe SARS-CoV-2 infection. Across the study: Sequenced bulk RNA came from whole blood that was unsorted, and chains were unpaired.

Individual cDNA molecules received unique molecular identifiers during library preparation. TCRdb reanalysed the 5' RACE reads using MiXCR and keeps one entry per CDR3 protein. The sample carries more than 95,000 distinct CDR3 sequences, 15% recorded once. Study observations and caveats: Private and CD4 specificities were missed by VDJdb matching, skewed to anti-spike CD8.

Sequences were obtained from whole blood. This chain links TRBV6-5 with TRBJ1-1, with a possible D match to TRBD1 (6 bases). This receptor was taken from an adult who was a healthcare worker with PCR-confirmed SARS-CoV-2 infection or an uninfected control (not recorded which). CDR3 sequence reads: CASSPGWGAYTEAFF. The CDR3 coding sequence is TGTGCCAGCAGTCCAGGTTGGGGGGCGTACACTGAAGCTTTCTTT.